This TCR beta chain was identified during a study of shared clonotypes between healthy human individuals (dated by TCRdb to 2019 to 2021). Background on the whole study: A couple of women and a few men aged 18 to 49 years were included in the cohort. For each donor, CD4 naive and CD4 memory were each given three plates, CD8 naive was given two plates, and CD8 memory was given one plate. To increase sequencing depth and limit assay-specific biases, TCR repertoire library preparation and sequencing were carried out by different laboratories using diverse techniques. Leukapheresis yielded between about 0.94 and 8.9 billion PBMCs per donor. Blood TCR repertoires of roughly five healthy adults were deeply sequenced to estimate repertoire size and the extent of clonotype sharing between individuals. General findings and caveats noted by the study authors: About 5% of naive CD4, 3.5% of naive CD8, approximately 2% of memory CD4, and approximately 0.39% of memory CD8 clonotypes were shared across several donors. Sampling was restricted to blood, and TCR repertoires in tissue are likely to differ from TCR repertoires in blood. Compared with non-shared clonotypes, the clonotypes found in all four sorted-subset donors had higher generation probabilities. The small number of donors limited the genetic and exposure-history diversity represented. Even with the large sequencing depth, rarefaction of the sorted-subset datasets indicated that sequencing was incomplete. Larger estimated clonotype richness was generally found for naive subsets than for memory subsets. Pairwise subsampling indicated that sequencing depth was expected to affect the degree of clonotype sharing among donors.

Using the deep immunoSEQ assay, multiplex PCR amplified TCR CDR3 regions from genomic DNA. Genomic DNA extracted from each cell subset was distributed evenly over all wells of several immunoSEQ 96-well plates, and each plate served as one replicate. For sorted subsets, approximately 190 ng of genomic DNA, equivalent to 25,000 to 35,000 T cell genomes, went into each replicate PCR. Purified libraries were quantified with a Qubit 3.0 fluorometer, sized on a Bioanalyzer 2100, and re-quantified with the KAPA Library Quantification kit. A separate single-read 150-cycle Illumina NextSeq 550 flow cell was used to sequence each immunoSEQ 96-well plate. From the authors' description of their analysis: Because the immunoSEQ output held only junctional sequences and lacked quality scores, the filtering could not match the filtering applied to full-length reads. Sequences were annotated with PyIR, a Python wrapper for IgBLAST v1.9, and V/J genes and CDR3 were assigned using IMGT germline references. Reads with weak V/J assignments (E-value above 1e-6), missing CDR3, stop codons, out-of-frame junctions, or ambiguous translated residues were removed. V3J clonotypes were defined by identical inferred V gene, J gene, and CDR3 amino acid sequence. Percentage overlap between repertoires was computed as shared unique clonotypes divided by the size of the smaller repertoire. Repertoire richness was assessed with RTK rarefaction, the Chao1 estimator, and Recon v2.1 estimates of unobserved clonotypes. Generation probabilities were computed with OLGA for all TCRbeta clonotypes obtained by the gDNA method from several donors. Not all clones reach the TCRdb copy of this immuneACCESS table, which keeps in-frame sequences only. Checked studies attribute under half of the gap to unresolved V genes and leave the rest unexplained. Clone size and V and J calls were adopted from that table, with D and trimming inferred from the DNA. For this sample the table gives hundreds of thousands of clones, of which approximately 95% were detected only once. Jointly, the top ten make up around 0.12% of the sample.

The junction shows trimming of 4 bases on V and 2 bases on J, plus 18 bases between the germline ends. For CDR1 and CDR2, the germline V gene (reference sequence) lists SEHNR and FQNEAQ. The CDR3, cysteine through phenylalanine, is 17 amino acids long. The only DNA kept is the CDR3, 51 bases in frame from the first base. CD8 naive samples were obtained by positive selection for CCR7 among CD45RO-negative cells, yielding a CD45RA+CCR7+ population from which TemRA cells were excluded. The donors were healthy, HIV-negative adults with no recently reported acute infections or vaccinations. All donors were Caucasian adults living in Nashville, Tennessee, USA. After blood collection by leukapheresis, PBMCs were isolated using Ficoll-Histopaque density gradient centrifugation and then cryopreserved in the vapor phase of liquid nitrogen. Purity and quantity of every magnetically sorted T cell population were checked by analytical flow cytometry. Each sorted fraction had its genomic DNA isolated and then quantified by UV absorbance on a Nanodrop 2000c.

Note on this clone: Its specific antigen is unknown. No quality values exist for individual bases; no much larger clone is one base distant.

The receptor's source is a woman in her twenties or thirties in good health. The chain uses TRBV7-9 and TRBJ2-1, and TRBD2 may be the D gene, going by 6 matching bases. The sample consisted of naive CD8+ T cells sorted from blood. The cell subset or site label for this specimen denotes: CD45RA+CCR7+. The CDR3 loop reads CASSSPEGTRTYNEQFF. The bases are TGTGCCAGCAGCTCCCCGGAGGGTACAAGAACCTACAATGAGCAGTTCTTC.